This T cell receptor (beta chain) derives from a study of cytomegalovirus exposure and HLA in healthy donors. PCR employed 60 Vbeta and 13 Jbeta primers. Using immunoSEQ multiplex PCR, the repertoire was profiled, and TCRdb retains in-frame clones only, with some absent. The table lists over 150,000 clones, 75% of them singletons. The CDR3 extends over 15 amino acids. Looked up from germline, CDR1 is SNHLY and CDR2 is FYNNEI. V was trimmed by 2 bases and J by 6 bases, leaving 15 bases between them. Participants comprised healthy donors of bone marrow. The study's findings and limits: It emerged from a later analysis that several of the most significant clusters appeared to be linked to common viral pathogens. A list of about 160 TCR beta chains associated with cytomegalovirus was given. CMV serostatus was the only immune exposure information that was available.

Of note for this clone: What it binds is not known.

This rearrangement joins TRBV2 to TRBJ2-3; possibly TRBD1 for D (5 bases). The sequenced sample was PBMCs. This clonotype originated in a woman aged 50 to 60 in good health and CMV-seropositive. The CDR3 nucleotides are TGTGCCAGCAGTGAATTTCGCCAGGGAAAGGATACGCAGTATTTT. As protein: CASSEFRQGKDTQYF.